The 14 T cell receptor beta chains below all came from one sample that was sequenced in a study of glioma-infiltrating T cells after dendritic cell vaccination. Repertoires were generated with immunoSEQ multiplex PCR, while TCRdb's copy carries only in-frame clones and drops some. Here the sample spans more than 85,000 clones, about 85% being singletons. The starting material was blood, obtained before dendritic cell vaccination. These receptor sequences come from a human donor with glioblastoma.

The rearrangement uses TRBV19 and TRBJ2-7; TRBD1 matches at 9 bases. J was trimmed by 5 bases and V by 3 bases; bases with no gene match: 11. The CDR3 consists of 16 residues. From germline, CDR1 is LNHDA and CDR2 SQIVND (reference sequence). CDR3 sequence: CASSISYTGGYHEQYF. The CDR3 DNA reads as TGTGCCAGTAGTATTTCCTACACAGGGGGCTACCACGAGCAGTACTTC.

This clone was picked up one time. The J gene is TRBJ2-5, the V gene TRBV7-2; TRBD1 matches at 8 bases. This CDR3 region has 15 residues. Germline lookup yields CDR1 SGHTA and CDR2 FQGNSA. J gave up 5 bases and V 2 bases, and 7 bases lay outside the gene matches. Here the CDR3 reads CASSLLPGGWETQYF. The CDR3 DNA follows: TGTGCCAGCAGCTTACTTCCAGGGGGCTGGGAGACCCAGTACTTC.

The chain has TRBV5-1 and TRBJ1-1, with D uncertain. Trimming stripped 4 bases from V and 3 bases from J, with 16 bases between. Per the germline V gene, CDR1 is SGHRS and CDR2 is YFSETQ. The CDR3 is made up of 15 amino acids. Here the CDR3 reads CASSPLAGWDTEAFF. CDR3 sequence (DNA): TGCGCCAGCAGCCCCCTAGCAGGTTGGGACACTGAAGCTTTCTTT.

The V call is TRBV19, the J call TRBJ2-7, with D hard to call. This CDR3 spans 13 amino acids. From germline, CDR1 is LNHDA and CDR2 SQIVND (reference sequence). V was clipped by 0 bases and J by 4 bases, with 7 bases between them. CDR3 sequence (DNA): TGTGCCAGTAGTATAGATACGGGTTACGAGCAGTACTTC. Residues: CASSIDTGYEQYF.

The chain combines TRBV18 with TRBJ2-6; TRBD2 is a possible D gene (5 bases). The CDR3 has 16 residues. Germline V gives CDR1 KGHSH, CDR2 LQKENI. V was shortened by 5 bases and J by 2 bases, with 13 bases between the two germline ends. The CDR3 DNA reads as TGTGCCAGCTCAGCTCCGGGGAAGGCTGGGGCCAACGTCCTGACTTTC. Protein sequence: CASSAPGKAGANVLTF.

The chain combines TRBV5-6 with TRBJ1-5; no firm D call. V was cut by 6 bases and J by 0 bases, with 10 bases left in between. Germline lookup yields CDR1 SGHDT and CDR2 YYEEEE. This CDR3 spans 14 amino acids. This CDR3 is CASTHSNSNQPQHF. The CDR3 nucleotides are TGTGCCAGCACCCACAGTAATAGCAATCAGCCCCAGCATTTT. Together with reference TRBV5-6 and TRBJ1-5, the CDR3 gives the full variable domain: DAGVTQSPTHLIKTRGQQVTLRCSPKSGHDTVSWYQQALGQGPQFIFQYYEEEERQRGNFPDRFSGHQFPNYSSELNVNALLLGDSALYLCASTHSNSNQPQHFGDGTRLSIL.

The CDR3 nucleotides are TGTGCCAGCAGCGTAGGGTGGACAGGGGGGGAAAACACCATATATTTT. Translated: CASSVGWTGGENTIYF. The V gene is TRBV9, the J gene TRBJ1-3; 10 nucleotides align to TRBD1. Per the germline V gene, CDR1 is SGDLS and CDR2 is YYNGEE. There are 16 residues in the CDR3. The trim removed 0 bases at V and 6 bases at J, leaving 6 bases unmatched.

The chain combines TRBV6-1 with TRBJ2-7; weak D call: TRBD1 (6 bases). CDR3 length: 13 residues. The germline V gene has CDR1 MNHNS and CDR2 SASEGT. V lost 8 bases, J lost 2 bases, and 13 bases lay in between. The DNA for the CDR3 is TGTGCCAGCTCCACGGACAGACCCTACGAGCAGTACTTC. Translated, it gives CASSTDRPYEQYF.

The genes are TRBV15 and TRBJ1-4, with TRBD1 as a possible D gene (5 bases). This CDR3 comprises 13 residues. CDR1 and CDR2 from the germline V gene are LNHNV and YYDKDF (reference sequence). Trimming cost V 6 bases and J 8 bases, with 13 bases left between them. The CDR3 loop reads CATSSHRGEKLFF. CDR3 coding DNA: TGTGCCACCAGTTCTCATCGGGGGGAAAAACTGTTTTTT. Full variable domain (remainder filled in from reference TRBV15 and TRBJ1-4): DAMVIQNPRYQVTQFGKPVTLSCSQTLNHNVMYWYQQKSSQAPKLLFHYYDKDFNNEADTPDNFQSRRPNTSFCFLDIRSPGLGDTAMYLCATSSHRGEKLFFGSGTQLSVL.

The chain links TRBV6-5 to TRBJ2-1; a possible D gene is TRBD2 (6 bases). CDR1 and CDR2 (germline): MNHEY, SVGAGI. V was pared by 6 bases and J by 9 bases, with 12 bases between. This CDR3 is 12 amino acids long. The CDR3 DNA reads as TGTGCCAGCAGGCGGGACGTGCGTGAGCAGTTCTTC. Protein sequence: CASRRDVREQFF.

The rearrangement joins TRBV28 to TRBJ2-7, with D tentatively TRBD1 (6 bases). The CDR3 runs to 14 residues. The V end lost 6 bases, the J end lost 2 bases, and 14 bases lay between the germline ends. Germline CDR1 reads MDHEN; CDR2 reads SYDVKM. Here the CDR3 DNA reads TGTGCCAGCAGGAGATCGACAGGAACCTACGAGCAGTACTTC. This sequence encodes CASRRSTGTYEQYF.

This chain connects TRBV5-1 to TRBJ2-5; D might be TRBD1 (6 bases). The CDR3 is 14 amino acids. CDR1 SGHRS and CDR2 YFSETQ come from the germline V gene. The V and J ends lost 3 bases and 4 bases respectively, with 13 bases between them. The CDR3 nucleotides are TGCGCCAGCAGCTCACCCCAGGGGCCAGAGACCCAGTACTTC. Amino acids: CASSSPQGPETQYF. Together with reference TRBV5-1 and TRBJ2-5, the CDR3 gives the full variable domain: KAGVTQTPRYLIKTRGQQVTLSCSPISGHRSVSWYQQTPGQGLQFLFEYFSETQRNKGNFPGRFSGRQFSNSRSEMNVSTLELGDSALYLCASSSPQGPETQYFGPGTRLLVL.

This rearrangement joins TRBV5-1 to TRBJ1-1; D perhaps matches TRBD1 (6 bases). Trimming shortened V by 4 bases and J by 5 bases, and 12 bases separated the two germline ends. There are 13 residues in the CDR3. Per the germline V gene, CDR1 is SGHRS and CDR2 is YFSETQ. Here the CDR3 DNA reads TGCGCCAGCAGCCCCAGGGGAGGGACTGAAGCTTTCTTT. It codes for CASSPRGGTEAFF.

This clone came up once. The chain links TRBV5-1 to TRBJ2-5, with 11 bases matching TRBD1. The V gene's germline CDR1 is SGHRS and CDR2 YFSETQ. The CDR3 is made up of 15 amino acids. The J segment lost 1 base and the V segment lost 2 bases, leaving 1 base of the junction unmatched. The DNA for the CDR3 is TGCGCCAGCAGCTTCGGGACAGGGGGCCAAGAGACCCAGTACTTC. This codes for CASSFGTGGQETQYF.